The source of this T cell receptor beta chain is a study of Ad26.COV2.S vaccination and SARS-CoV-2 variants. This clone was counted a single time. Treatment specified: approximately 18 received Ad26.COV2.S at low or high dose, single or two shots; about five received placebo; per-sample allocation not given. Samples came from day 63 after the first vaccine or placebo injection. Measured with immunoSEQ multiplex PCR; TCRdb has only the in-frame clones, and not every one. Seen here are 440,000 or so clones, roughly 87% observed once, and the top ten hold roughly 3.9%. The TCR sequence derives from a person between 18 and 59 years old who received the Ad26.COV2.S COVID-19 vaccine or a placebo. Sequencing was performed on peripheral blood, taken in a trial of Ad26.COV2.S vaccine versus placebo.

The CDR3 sequence is CASSLAGTSANTGELFF. The CDR3 DNA sequence: TGTGCCAGCAGCTTGGCCGGGACTAGCGCAAACACCGGGGAGCTGTTTTTT. J is TRBJ2-2 and V is TRBV5-6; 10 nucleotides line up with TRBD2. V gave up 0 bases and J gave up 2 bases; unmatched junction bases: 4. Germline V gene lookup returns CDR1 SGHDT and CDR2 YYEEEE. This CDR3 has 17 residues. Looking up the rest from reference TRBV5-6 and TRBJ2-2 gives the full variable domain: DAGVTQSPTHLIKTRGQQVTLRCSPKSGHDTVSWYQQALGQGPQFIFQYYEEEERQRGNFPDRFSGHQFPNYSSELNVNALLLGDSALYLCASSLAGTSANTGELFFGEGSRLTVL.